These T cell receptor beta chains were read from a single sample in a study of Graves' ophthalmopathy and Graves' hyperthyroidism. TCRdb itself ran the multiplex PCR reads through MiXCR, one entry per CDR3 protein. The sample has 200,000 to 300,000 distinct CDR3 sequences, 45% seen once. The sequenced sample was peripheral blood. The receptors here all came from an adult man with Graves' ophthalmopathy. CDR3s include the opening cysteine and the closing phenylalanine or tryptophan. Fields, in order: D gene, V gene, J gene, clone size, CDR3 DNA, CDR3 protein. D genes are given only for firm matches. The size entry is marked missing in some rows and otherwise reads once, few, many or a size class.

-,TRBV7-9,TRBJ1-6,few,TGTGCCAGCAGCTTAACGGGGCGAAGGAATTCACCCCTCCACTTT,CASSLTGRRNSPLHF
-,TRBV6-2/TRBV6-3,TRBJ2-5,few,TGTGCCAGCAGTTACCCCGAGAATCAAGAGACCCAGTACTTC,CASSYPENQETQYF
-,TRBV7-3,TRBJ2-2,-,TGCGCCAGCAGCTCGGGGGAGAACACCGGGGAGCTGTTTTTT,CASSSGENTGELFF
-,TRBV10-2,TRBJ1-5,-,TGCGCCAGCAGTTCGGGAGGGATTCAGCCCCAGCATTTT,CASSSGGIQPQHF
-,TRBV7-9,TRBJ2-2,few,TGTGCCGGCAGGTTGGACGCGAACACCGGGGAGCTGTTTTTT,CAGRLDANTGELFF
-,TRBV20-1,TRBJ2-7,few,TGCAGTGCCCGAAGCGGCTCGGACTACGAGCAGTACTTC,CSARSGSDYEQYF
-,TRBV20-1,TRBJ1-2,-,TGCAGTGCACAAGGGGTACCCTATGGCTACACCTTC,CSAQGVPYGYTF
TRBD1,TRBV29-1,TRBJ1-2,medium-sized,TGCAGCGTTGCCAAGTCGTCGACAGGGTCTGGCTACACCTTC,CSVAKSSTGSGYTF
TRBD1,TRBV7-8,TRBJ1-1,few,TGTGCCAGCAGCTTGGAGGGACAGGGAGTCCCTGAAGCTTTCTTT,CASSLEGQGVPEAFF
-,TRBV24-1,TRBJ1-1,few,TGTGCCACCAGTGATTCTTGGGAGGGCACTGAAGCTTTCTTT,CATSDSWEGTEAFF
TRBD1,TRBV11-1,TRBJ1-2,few,TGTGCCAGCAGCAAGGACAGGGACTATGGCTACACCTTC,CASSKDRDYGYTF
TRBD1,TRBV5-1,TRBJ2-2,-,TGCGCCAGCAGCTCGCTGACAGGGTCGGGCACCGGGGAGCTGTTTTTT,CASSSLTGSGTGELFF
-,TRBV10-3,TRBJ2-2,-,TGTGCCAGCAGCACTCAACGCGGGGAGCTGTTTTTT,CASSTQRGELFF
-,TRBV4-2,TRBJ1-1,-,TGTGCCAGCAGCCAAATGCGGGAGTTGGGCACTGAAGCTTTCTTT,CASSQMRELGTEAFF
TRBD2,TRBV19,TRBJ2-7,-,TGTGCCAGCAGATGGACTAGCGGCAGCTCCTACGAGCAGTACTTC,CASRWTSGSSYEQYF
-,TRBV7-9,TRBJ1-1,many,TGTGCCAGCAGCTTAGTGGGGGGGCCTCGCACTGAAGCTTTCTTT,CASSLVGGPRTEAFF
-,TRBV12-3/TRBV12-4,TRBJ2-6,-,TGTGCCAGCAGCCCAGGGTATGAGTCTGGGGCCAACGTCCTGACTTTC,CASSPGYESGANVLTF
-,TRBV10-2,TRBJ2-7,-,TGTGCCAGCAGTTACTCGGGTCAGGACAGCTCCTACGAGCAGTACTTC,CASSYSGQDSSYEQYF
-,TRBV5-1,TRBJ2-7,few,TGCGCCAGCAGCTTGGGACAGATCTACGAGCAGTACTTC,CASSLGQIYEQYF
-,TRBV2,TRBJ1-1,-,TGTGCCAGCAGTGAGCAGGGAATTAGCGGCACTGAAGCTTTCTTT,CASSEQGISGTEAFF
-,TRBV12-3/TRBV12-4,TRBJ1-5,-,TGTGCCAGCCTAAGATCCAATCAGCCCCAGCATTTT,CASLRSNQPQHF
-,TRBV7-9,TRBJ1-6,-,TGTGCCAGCAGCTCTCAAAGCTCCTATAATTCACCCCTCCACTTT,CASSSQSSYNSPLHF
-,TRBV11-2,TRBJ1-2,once,TGTGCCAGCAGCTTAGACAGGCAGGGTCAGGGCTACACCTTC,CASSLDRQGQGYTF
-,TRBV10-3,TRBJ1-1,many,TGTGCCATCAGTGAGTCGAGGGGAACTGAAGCTTTCTTT,CAISESRGTEAFF
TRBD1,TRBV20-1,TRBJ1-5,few,TGCAGTGCTAGAGATCAGGGGGACCAGCCCCAGCATTTT,CSARDQGDQPQHF
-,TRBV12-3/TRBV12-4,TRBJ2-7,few,TGTGCCAGCCTCAGGGACTCCTTCACCTACGAGCAGTACTTC,CASLRDSFTYEQYF
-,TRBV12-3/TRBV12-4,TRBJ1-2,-,TGTGCCAGCAGTTTCGGCAGAAATTCTAACTATGGCTACACCTTC,CASSFGRNSNYGYTF
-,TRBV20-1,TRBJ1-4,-,TGCAGTGCTAGAGAGCGGCCTACGGGCGGTGAAAAACTGTTTTTT,CSARERPTGGEKLFF
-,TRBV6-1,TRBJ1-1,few,TGTGCCAGCAGTTGGACAAGGGCCACTGAAGCTTTCTTT,CASSWTRATEAFF
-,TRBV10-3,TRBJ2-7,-,TGTGCCAGCAGTGACAAGGGCGCGGGCTCCTACGAGCAGTACTTC,CASSDKGAGSYEQYF
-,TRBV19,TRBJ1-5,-,TGTGCCAGTAGTATGGTCCCGTCGAAAAGCCAGCCCCAGCATTTT,CASSMVPSKSQPQHF
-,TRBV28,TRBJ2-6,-,TGTGCGTCCGTACGGGACTCTGGGGCCAACGTCCTGACTTTC,CASVRDSGANVLTF
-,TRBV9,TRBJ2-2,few,TGTGCCAGCAGCGTAGTGGGCACCGGGGAGCTGTTTTTT,CASSVVGTGELFF
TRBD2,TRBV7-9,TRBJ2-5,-,TGTGCCAGCAGCTCGTGGACTAGCGGGGTGACCGGAGAGACCCAGTACTTC,CASSSWTSGVTGETQYF
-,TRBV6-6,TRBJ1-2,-,TGTGCCAGCAGTCCTGGGGGGGACTATGGCTACACCTTC,CASSPGGDYGYTF
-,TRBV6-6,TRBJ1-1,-,TGTGCCAGCAGACTCAGGGATGTGAACACTGAAGCTTTCTTT,CASRLRDVNTEAFF
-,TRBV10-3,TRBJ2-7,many,TGTGCCATCAGTGATAGTGCACTAGCAGATACCTACGAGCAGTACTTC,CAISDSALADTYEQYF
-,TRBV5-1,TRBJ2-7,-,TGCGCCAGCAGCTTGGTTGGGGGACTCCCGGACTACGAGCAGTACTTC,CASSLVGGLPDYEQYF
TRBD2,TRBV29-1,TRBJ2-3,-,TGCAGCCACCATGGTGGGAGGGCAGATACGCAGTATTTT,CSHHGGRADTQYF
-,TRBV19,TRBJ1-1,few,TGTGCCAGTAGTCTCGGAGGGGGTAGGGCTGAAGCTTTCTTT,CASSLGGGRAEAFF
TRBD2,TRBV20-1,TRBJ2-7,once,TGCAGTGCTAGAGGCGGGAGCTCCTACGAGCAGTACTTC,CSARGGSSYEQYF
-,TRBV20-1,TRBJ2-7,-,TGCAGTGCTTACAAGTCCCAGGGCGGCGAGCAGTACTTC,CSAYKSQGGEQYF
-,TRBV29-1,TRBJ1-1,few,TGCAGCGTTGGTGACAGGTTGAACACTGAAGCTTTCTTT,CSVGDRLNTEAFF
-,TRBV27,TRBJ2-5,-,TGTGCCAGCAGTTTATATGGGGTTGAGACCCAGTACTTC,CASSLYGVETQYF
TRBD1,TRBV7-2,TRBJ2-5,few,TGTGCCAGCAGTCAAGAGGGACAGGGAGGGGAGACCCAGTACTTC,CASSQEGQGGETQYF
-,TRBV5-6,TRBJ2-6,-,TGTGCCAGCAGCTTCGATTCGGCCTCTGGGGCCAACGTCCTGACTTTC,CASSFDSASGANVLTF
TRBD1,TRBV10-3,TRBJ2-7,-,TGTGCCATCAGTGACGGACAGGGGGCCTACGAGCAGTACTTC,CAISDGQGAYEQYF
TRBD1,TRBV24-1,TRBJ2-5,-,TGTGCCACCAGTGCTCTGACAGGGGGCGGTGAGACCCAGTACTTC,CATSALTGGGETQYF
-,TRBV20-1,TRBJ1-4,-,TGCAGTGCTAGAGAAGCAACTAATGAAAAACTGTTTTTT,CSAREATNEKLFF
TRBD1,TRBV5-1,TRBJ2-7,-,TGTGCCAGCAGCTGGGATACAGGGGTCCGGGAGCAGTACTTC,CASSWDTGVREQYF
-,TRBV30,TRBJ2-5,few,TGTGCCTGGAGTAGGGGCGACGAGACCCAGTACTTC,CAWSRGDETQYF
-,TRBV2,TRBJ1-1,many,TGTGCCAGCAGTCTTAACTTACGTGACGAAGCTTTCTTT,CASSLNLRDEAFF